A selection of T cell receptor beta chains follows, all from one sample in a study of regulatory T cells in long-lasting Graves disease. TCRdb reprocessed the multiplex PCR reads via MiXCR and lists one record per CDR3 protein. The repertoire holds hundreds of thousands of distinct CDR3 sequences, 15% to 20% seen once, with around a quarter in the top ten. The sample was also reused in another study, on T cells in Graves' hyperthyroidism and ophthalmopathy.

Source: peripheral blood mononuclear cells (PBMCs), taken at new diagnosis, from a patient treated with antithyroid drugs. Receptor source: a woman aged 35-65 years with Graves disease. The CDR3 runs from the conserved cysteine through the conserved F or W. A D gene is named only where the DNA matches it firmly. Clone size, where shown, is once, few, many, or a class for clones that have expanded.

d_call	v_call	j_call	clone_size	cdr3_nt	cdr3_aa
-	TRBV30	TRBJ1-1	many	TGTGCCTGGAGTGTCGTGACAGGAGCTGAAGCTTTCTTT	CAWSVVTGAEAFF
-	TRBV12-3/TRBV12-4	TRBJ1-2	few	TGTGCCAGCAGTTTAGATAGGGAGGGCTATGGCTACACCTTC	CASSLDREGYGYTF
-	TRBV12-3/TRBV12-4	TRBJ1-1	many	TGTGCCAGCAGTTTGACGAACACTGAAGCTTTCTTT	CASSLTNTEAFF
TRBD1	TRBV28	TRBJ1-1	many	TGTGCCAGCAGTCCAGGGGGCCATGGCACTGAAGCTTTCTTT	CASSPGGHGTEAFF
-	TRBV20-1	TRBJ2-3	-	TGCAGTGCTTCGGAGGCAGATACGCAGTATTTT	CSASEADTQYF
-	TRBV12-3/TRBV12-4	TRBJ2-2	-	TGTGCCAGCAGTTTGCCTAGCTTGGCCGGGGAGCTGTTTTTT	CASSLPSLAGELFF
TRBD1	TRBV9	TRBJ1-1	many	TGTGCCAGCAGCGTAGACAGGGGCGGCACTGAAGCTTTCTTT	CASSVDRGGTEAFF
-	TRBV6-1	TRBJ1-2	-	TGTGCCAGCAGTACCCCTTTATCGGGTGGCTACACCTTC	CASSTPLSGGYTF
-	TRBV20-1	TRBJ2-1	few	TGCAGTGCTCAGAAGGCTAGCAGGGGAGAGGGTGAGCAGTTCTTC	CSAQKASRGEGEQFF
-	TRBV28	TRBJ2-3	many	TGTGCCAGCAGTTTAACAGGTTCAGATACGCAGTATTTT	CASSLTGSDTQYF
-	TRBV12-3/TRBV12-4	TRBJ2-3	many	TGTGCCAGCAGCTCCCTCTCTTTCGATAAGCAGTATTTT	CASSSLSFDKQYF
-	TRBV28	TRBJ2-3	many	TGTGCCAGCAGTTTAGCAGGGATTCGTGCAGATACGCAGTATTTT	CASSLAGIRADTQYF
-	TRBV4-1	TRBJ1-5	-	TGCGCCAGCAGCCAAGGGCGACAGGACCTTAATCAGCCCCAGCATTTT	CASSQGRQDLNQPQHF
TRBD2	TRBV29-1	TRBJ2-7	many	TGCAGCGTCCGCCCGGGGGGAGGTGAGCAGTACTTC	CSVRPGGGEQYF
-	TRBV7-2	TRBJ2-7	few	TGTGCCAGCAGCTTAAGTGTACAGACTGGGATGTACTTC	CASSLSVQTGMYF
TRBD2	TRBV30	TRBJ2-1	many	TGTGCCTGGAGCCCTAGCGGTGTCTACAATGAGCAGTTCTTC	CAWSPSGVYNEQFF
-	TRBV7-6	TRBJ1-5	-	TGTGCCAGCAGCAAGGGGGGGGTGGCTGCAACCCAGCATTTT	CASSKGGVAATQHF
-	TRBV4-1	TRBJ2-1	few	TGCGCCAGCAGCCAAGAGGCCTTCCTCGAAAACAATGAGCAGTTCTTC	CASSQEAFLENNEQFF
-	TRBV19	TRBJ2-7	-	TGTGCCAGTAGTAGGAAAGGAAGAGCCTACGAGCAGTACTTC	CASSRKGRAYEQYF
TRBD2	TRBV2	TRBJ2-7	many	TGTGCCAGCAAGAATCCCAGCGGGGGATTATACGAGCAGTACTTC	CASKNPSGGLYEQYF
TRBD1	TRBV2	TRBJ1-1	many	TGTGCCAGCAGTGCCAGGGGGCAGGGGAACACTGAAGCTTTCTTT	CASSARGQGNTEAFF
-	TRBV6-2/TRBV6-3	TRBJ1-2	many	TGTGCCAGCAGTTACTTTGCCGGGGACGGCTACACCTTC	CASSYFAGDGYTF
-	TRBV28	TRBJ1-1	many	TGTGCCAGCAGTTTTGAAGGTCTCGGCGGCCCTGAAGCTTTCTTT	CASSFEGLGGPEAFF
TRBD1	TRBV11-2	TRBJ1-5	-	TGTGCCAGCAGCCCGAACAGGGGAAGTTGGCAGCCCCAGCATTTT	CASSPNRGSWQPQHF
-	TRBV18	TRBJ2-5	few	TGTGCCAGCTCAAGGACAGCCATCCAAGAGACCCAGTACTTC	CASSRTAIQETQYF
-	TRBV5-1	TRBJ2-7	many	TGCGCCAGCAGCTTGGGACCTCCATCTGGGGAGCAGTACTTC	CASSLGPPSGEQYF
-	TRBV12-3/TRBV12-4	TRBJ1-1	many	TGTGCCAGCAGTTTCAGTCAACCCACTGAAGCTTTCTTT	CASSFSQPTEAFF
-	TRBV2	TRBJ1-2	many	TGTGCCAGCAGTGATCGGACAGCGGGCTATGGCTACACCTTC	CASSDRTAGYGYTF
-	TRBV11-3	TRBJ2-1	many	TGTGCCAGCAGCCTCACGCCGTTTGACGATGAGCAGTTCTTC	CASSLTPFDDEQFF
-	TRBV5-1	TRBJ1-2	-	TGCGCCAGCAGCTTGGCCGGGGAGGCCTCGAACTATGGCTACACCTTC	CASSLAGEASNYGYTF
-	TRBV11-2	TRBJ2-1	many	TGTGCCAGCAGCCCCAGAAGGGGAGGCAATGAGCAGTTCTTC	CASSPRRGGNEQFF
-	TRBV7-2	TRBJ2-7	many	TGTGCCAGCAGCTTAAGGTCCGAGGTCATCTACGAGCAGTACTTC	CASSLRSEVIYEQYF
TRBD1	TRBV5-6	TRBJ1-2	many	TGTGCCAGCAGCTTTGCAACTACAGGGGTTGGAGATGGCTACACCTTC	CASSFATTGVGDGYTF
-	TRBV10-3	TRBJ2-7	many	TGTGCCACCACCAGTTTGGGACAAACCTACGAGCAGTACTTC	CATTSLGQTYEQYF
TRBD1	TRBV7-2	TRBJ1-1	many	TGTGCCAGCAGCTTTGCAGGGGGGAACACTGAAGCTTTCTTT	CASSFAGGNTEAFF
-	TRBV2	TRBJ1-5	-	TGTGCCAGCAGTAAAGTAGTAAGCAATCAGCCCCAGCATTTT	CASSKVVSNQPQHF
-	TRBV3-1	TRBJ1-1	many	TGTGCCAGCAGCATGACACCCGGGACTGAAGCTTTCTTT	CASSMTPGTEAFF
-	TRBV11-1	TRBJ2-3	-	TGTGCCAGCAGCCAGGCACGAAAGTCCACGCAGTATTTT	CASSQARKSTQYF
-	TRBV5-6	TRBJ2-3	-	TGTGCCAGCAGCTTGGGTCCCGGACTCTCCACCGATACGCAGTATTTT	CASSLGPGLSTDTQYF
-	TRBV20-1	TRBJ2-4	many	TGCAGTGCTCCCTCGGCAGGGGATGTCCAAAACATTCAGTACTTC	CSAPSAGDVQNIQYF